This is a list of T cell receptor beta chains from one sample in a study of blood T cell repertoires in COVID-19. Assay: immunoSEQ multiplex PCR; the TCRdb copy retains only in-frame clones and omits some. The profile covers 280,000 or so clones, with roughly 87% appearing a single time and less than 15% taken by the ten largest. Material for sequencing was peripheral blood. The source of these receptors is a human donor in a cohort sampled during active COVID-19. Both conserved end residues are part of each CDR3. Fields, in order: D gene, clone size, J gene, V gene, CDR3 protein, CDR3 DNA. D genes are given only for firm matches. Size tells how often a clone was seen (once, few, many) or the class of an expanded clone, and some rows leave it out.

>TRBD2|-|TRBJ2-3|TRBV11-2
CASSKGTSGSTDTQYF
TGTGCCAGCAGCAAAGGGACTAGCGGGAGCACAGATACGCAGTATTTT
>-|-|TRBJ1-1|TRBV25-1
CASSDSRRAFF
TGTGCCAGCAGTGATTCGCGGCGAGCTTTCTTT
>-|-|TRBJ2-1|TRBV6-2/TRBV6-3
CASSTAQALFDEQFF
TGTGCCAGCAGTACCGCACAGGCACTATTTGATGAGCAGTTCTTC
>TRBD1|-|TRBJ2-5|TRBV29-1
CSVEISSWDSPYF
TGCAGCGTTGAGATATCTTCCTGGGACAGTCCATACTTC
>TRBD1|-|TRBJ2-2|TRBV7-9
CASSSAGTGNTGELFF
TGTGCCAGCAGCTCCGCTGGGACAGGCAACACCGGGGAGCTGTTTTTT
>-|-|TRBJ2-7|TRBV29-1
CSVHTVGSYEQYF
TGCAGCGTTCATACAGTTGGTTCCTACGAGCAGTACTTC
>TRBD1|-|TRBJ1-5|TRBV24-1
CATSTSSGGDSNQPQHF
TGTGCCACCAGTACCTCCTCAGGGGGCGATAGCAATCAGCCCCAGCATTTT
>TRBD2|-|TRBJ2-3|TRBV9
CASSSGLTYTDTQYF
TGTGCCAGCAGCTCGGGACTAACTTACACAGATACGCAGTATTTT
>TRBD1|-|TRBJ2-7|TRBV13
CASSSDRGSTKAF
TGTGCCAGCAGCTCGGACAGGGGGTCCACCAAGGCGTTC
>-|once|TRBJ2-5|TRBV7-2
CASSSGHKQETQYF
TGTGCCAGCAGCTCAGGACACAAGCAAGAGACCCAGTACTTC
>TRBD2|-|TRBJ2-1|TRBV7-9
CASSQGTSGRTEEFF
TGTGCCAGCAGCCAAGGGACTAGCGGGAGGACAGAGGAGTTCTTC
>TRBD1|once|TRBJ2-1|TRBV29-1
CSVEGGDRGYNEQFF
TGCAGCGTTGAAGGCGGGGACAGGGGATACAATGAGCAGTTCTTC
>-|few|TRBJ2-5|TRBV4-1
CASSLQERETQYF
TGCGCCAGCAGCCTGCAAGAGAGGGAGACCCAGTACTTC
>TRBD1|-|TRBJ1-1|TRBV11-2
CASSLGDRELSEAFF
TGTGCCAGCAGCTTAGGCGACAGGGAACTCTCTGAAGCTTTCTTT
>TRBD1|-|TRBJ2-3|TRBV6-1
CASSEAPLQGTQYF
TGTGCCAGCAGTGAAGCGCCTTTACAGGGGACGCAGTATTTT
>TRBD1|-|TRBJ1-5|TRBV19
CASSSLRTGVADQPQHF
TGTGCCAGTAGCTCACTTCGGACAGGGGTAGCGGATCAGCCCCAGCATTTT
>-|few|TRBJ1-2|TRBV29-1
CSVGLGLSYGYTF
TGCAGCGTTGGGTTGGGACTGAGCTATGGCTACACCTTC
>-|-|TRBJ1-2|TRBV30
CAWAPQAGVGYTF
TGTGCCTGGGCACCGCAGGCGGGGGTCGGCTACACCTTC
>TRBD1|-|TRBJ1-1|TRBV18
CASSRQGSNTEAFF
TGTGCCAGCTCGAGACAGGGGTCGAACACTGAAGCTTTCTTT
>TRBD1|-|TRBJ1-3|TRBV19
CASSMSRGPGNTIYF
TGTGCCAGTAGTATGTCCAGGGGGCCTGGAAACACCATATATTTT
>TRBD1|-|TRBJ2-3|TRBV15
CATSRVGTAMIDTQYF
TGTGCCACCAGCAGAGTCGGGACAGCAATGATAGATACGCAGTATTTT
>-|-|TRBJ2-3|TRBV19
CASSGYGGDYTPSTDTQYF
TGTGCCAGTAGCGGTTACGGGGGAGATTATACCCCGAGCACAGATACGCAGTATTTT
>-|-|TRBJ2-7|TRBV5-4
CASSFPGVGGEQYF
TGTGCCAGCAGCTTTCCGGGAGTTGGTGGCGAGCAGTACTTC
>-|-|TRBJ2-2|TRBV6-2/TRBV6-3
CASSYLSAGIGELFF
TGTGCCAGCAGTTACCTATCGGCGGGGATCGGGGAGCTGTTTTTT
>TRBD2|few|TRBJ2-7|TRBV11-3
CASSYGTSGISGEQYF
TGTGCCAGCAGCTACGGGACTAGCGGGATTTCGGGAGAGCAGTACTTC
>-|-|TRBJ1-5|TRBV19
CASSAQDSNQPQHF
TGTGCCAGTAGTGCACAGGATAGCAATCAGCCCCAGCATTTT
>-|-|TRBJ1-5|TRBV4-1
CASSQVPDGGGRIPQHF
TGCGCCAGCAGCCAAGTTCCCGATGGGGGGGGGAGGATACCCCAGCATTTT
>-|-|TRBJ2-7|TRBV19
CASTQRSSAVGEQYF
TGTGCCAGTACCCAACGATCCTCAGCGGTCGGCGAGCAGTACTTC